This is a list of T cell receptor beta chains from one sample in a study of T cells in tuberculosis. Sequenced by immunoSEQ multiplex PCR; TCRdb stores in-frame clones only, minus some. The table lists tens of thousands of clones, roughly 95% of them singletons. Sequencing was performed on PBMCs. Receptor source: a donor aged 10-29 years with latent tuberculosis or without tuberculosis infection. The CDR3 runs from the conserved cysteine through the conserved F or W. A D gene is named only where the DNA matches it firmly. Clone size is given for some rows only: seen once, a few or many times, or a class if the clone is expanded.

CDR3 DNA: TGTGCCAGCAGCTTAGTCCCAGTCTACAATGAGCAGTTCTTC; CDR3 protein: CASSLVPVYNEQFF; V gene: TRBV7-2; D gene: -; clone size: -; J gene: TRBJ2-1
CDR3 DNA: TGTGCCAGCTCACCGGAGGAAGGATCCTACGAGCAGTACTTC; CDR3 protein: CASSPEEGSYEQYF; V gene: TRBV18; D gene: -; clone size: -; J gene: TRBJ2-7
CDR3 DNA: TGCGCCAGCAGCCTCATAGCGGGAGGGTTAAATGAGCAGTTCTTC; CDR3 protein: CASSLIAGGLNEQFF; V gene: TRBV5-1; D gene: TRBD2; clone size: -; J gene: TRBJ2-1
CDR3 DNA: TGTGCTAGTGGTTCCGGACAGGGGGCTTGGGATACGCAGTATTTT; CDR3 protein: CASGSGQGAWDTQYF; V gene: TRBV12-5; D gene: TRBD1; clone size: -; J gene: TRBJ2-3
CDR3 DNA: TGTGCCACCAGCGCCGGTGGGAGGGGATCGTCCTACGAGCAGTACTTC; CDR3 protein: CATSAGGRGSSYEQYF; V gene: TRBV15; D gene: TRBD2; clone size: -; J gene: TRBJ2-7
CDR3 DNA: TGTGCCAGCAGTTTGTACAGGGTTGGCTCCTATAATTCACCCCTCCACTTT; CDR3 protein: CASSLYRVGSYNSPLHF; V gene: TRBV27; D gene: -; clone size: once; J gene: TRBJ1-6
CDR3 DNA: TGTGCCACAGGGACAGGGGGCCCCACTGAAGCTTTCTTT; CDR3 protein: CATGTGGPTEAFF; V gene: TRBV19; D gene: TRBD1; clone size: -; J gene: TRBJ1-1
CDR3 DNA: TGCGCCAGCAGCTTGGCCGGACTAACGGTCGGTGAGCAGTTCTTC; CDR3 protein: CASSLAGLTVGEQFF; V gene: TRBV5-1; D gene: -; clone size: once; J gene: TRBJ2-1
CDR3 DNA: TGTGCCAGCAGCTTAGGGACAGGGGAGGACACTGAAGCTTTCTTT; CDR3 protein: CASSLGTGEDTEAFF; V gene: TRBV7-3; D gene: TRBD1; clone size: once; J gene: TRBJ1-1
CDR3 DNA: TGTGCCAGCAGCGGACCTCCGGACAGTTACTCCTACGAGCAGTACTTC; CDR3 protein: CASSGPPDSYSYEQYF; V gene: TRBV5-6; D gene: -; clone size: -; J gene: TRBJ2-7
CDR3 DNA: TGTGCCATCAGCACAGGGGAGTACGAGCAGTACTTC; CDR3 protein: CAISTGEYEQYF; V gene: TRBV10-3; D gene: TRBD1; clone size: -; J gene: TRBJ2-7
CDR3 DNA: TGTGCCAGCAGTGGCTGGCCTAGCGGGACTTCGTACGAGCAGTACTTC; CDR3 protein: CASSGWPSGTSYEQYF; V gene: TRBV2; D gene: TRBD2; clone size: once; J gene: TRBJ2-7
CDR3 DNA: TGTGCCAGCAGTACTTTCGGTGATGGCTACACCTTC; CDR3 protein: CASSTFGDGYTF; V gene: TRBV14; D gene: -; clone size: -; J gene: TRBJ1-2
CDR3 DNA: TGTGCCACTACGGACAGGAGCTCCTACGAGCAGTACTTC; CDR3 protein: CATTDRSSYEQYF; V gene: TRBV6-1; D gene: TRBD1; clone size: -; J gene: TRBJ2-7
CDR3 DNA: TGTGCCAGTAGTCCCAGGCTAGCGGGAGAGACAGATACGCAGTATTTT; CDR3 protein: CASSPRLAGETDTQYF; V gene: TRBV27; D gene: TRBD2; clone size: -; J gene: TRBJ2-3
CDR3 DNA: TGCAGCGTCCTACTCCGGGACAGGCTGTGGGAGCAGTACTTC; CDR3 protein: CSVLLRDRLWEQYF; V gene: TRBV29-1; D gene: TRBD1; clone size: -; J gene: TRBJ2-7
CDR3 DNA: TGCGCCAGCAGTAATAGCGGGAGTACAGATACGCAGTATTTT; CDR3 protein: CASSNSGSTDTQYF; V gene: TRBV5-1; D gene: TRBD2; clone size: once; J gene: TRBJ2-3
CDR3 DNA: TGTGCCTGGATGGGGTTCCGAGGGTACGCGAATGAAAAACTGTTTTTT; CDR3 protein: CAWMGFRGYANEKLFF; V gene: TRBV30; D gene: -; clone size: -; J gene: TRBJ1-4
CDR3 DNA: TGTGCCAGCAGTGACAGAAGACTAGCGGATCTCCAAGAGACCCAGTACTTC; CDR3 protein: CASSDRRLADLQETQYF; V gene: TRBV25-1; D gene: TRBD2; clone size: -; J gene: TRBJ2-5
CDR3 DNA: TGTGCCAGCTCACCAGGTTGGGCTAGCGGGTCCTACGAGCAGTACTTC; CDR3 protein: CASSPGWASGSYEQYF; V gene: TRBV18; D gene: TRBD2; clone size: -; J gene: TRBJ2-7
CDR3 DNA: TGTGCCAGCAGATTCACAGGGGGAGACACCGGGGAGCTGTTTTTT; CDR3 protein: CASRFTGGDTGELFF; V gene: TRBV21-1; D gene: -; clone size: -; J gene: TRBJ2-2
CDR3 DNA: TGCGCCAGCAGCCAAGATTTATGGGGCGGGCAGTTCTTC; CDR3 protein: CASSQDLWGGQFF; V gene: TRBV4-1; D gene: -; clone size: -; J gene: TRBJ2-1
CDR3 DNA: TGCGCCAGCAGTGGTTCTCGGACTAGCGGGTTCCGCACAGATACGCAGTATTTT; CDR3 protein: CASSGSRTSGFRTDTQYF; V gene: TRBV10-1; D gene: TRBD2; clone size: -; J gene: TRBJ2-3
CDR3 DNA: TGTGCCAGCAGTAACCTCCTAAGCACTGAAGCTTTCTTT; CDR3 protein: CASSNLLSTEAFF; V gene: TRBV7-2; D gene: -; clone size: few; J gene: TRBJ1-1
CDR3 DNA: TGCGCCAGCAGCCAAGTTCCCACTAGCGGGGGGGTTGATGAGCAGTTCTTC; CDR3 protein: CASSQVPTSGGVDEQFF; V gene: TRBV4-1; D gene: TRBD2; clone size: -; J gene: TRBJ2-1
CDR3 DNA: TGTGCCAGCAGCTTATCTAATTGGCAGTTCTTC; CDR3 protein: CASSLSNWQFF; V gene: TRBV7-9; D gene: -; clone size: -; J gene: TRBJ2-1
CDR3 DNA: TGTGCCAGCAGCTTGGGGAGTCATAATCAGCCCCAGCATTTT; CDR3 protein: CASSLGSHNQPQHF; V gene: TRBV5-6; D gene: -; clone size: -; J gene: TRBJ1-5
CDR3 DNA: TGTGCCAGCAGTTTAGGGACAGGGGTCAGTTACGAGCAGTACTTC; CDR3 protein: CASSLGTGVSYEQYF; V gene: TRBV27; D gene: TRBD1; clone size: -; J gene: TRBJ2-7
CDR3 DNA: TGTGCCAGTAGTCCCGACAGTTACGAGCAGTACTTC; CDR3 protein: CASSPDSYEQYF; V gene: TRBV19; D gene: -; clone size: few; J gene: TRBJ2-7
CDR3 DNA: TGTGCCAGCAGCTTCACTGGCGGGGGGGATTACAATGAGCAGTTCTTC; CDR3 protein: CASSFTGGGDYNEQFF; V gene: TRBV5-6; D gene: TRBD2; clone size: -; J gene: TRBJ2-1
CDR3 DNA: TGTGCCAGCAGCGAACACCGGGACAGAAGACTAGGAACCTTC; CDR3 protein: CASSEHRDRRLGTF; V gene: TRBV6-5; D gene: TRBD1; clone size: -; J gene: TRBJ1-2
CDR3 DNA: TGCGCCAGCAGCCAAGAGGAGGGAGTCTACGAGCAGTACTTC; CDR3 protein: CASSQEEGVYEQYF; V gene: TRBV4-1; D gene: -; clone size: once; J gene: TRBJ2-7
CDR3 DNA: TGTGCCAGCAGCCAATCCGGGACACCCGGCTACACCTTC; CDR3 protein: CASSQSGTPGYTF; V gene: TRBV14; D gene: -; clone size: -; J gene: TRBJ1-2
CDR3 DNA: TGTGCCAGCAGTGGAACTGGGGGGGAGACCCAGTACTTC; CDR3 protein: CASSGTGGETQYF; V gene: TRBV2; D gene: -; clone size: once; J gene: TRBJ2-5
CDR3 DNA: TGTGCCAGCTGCGGACAGGGGTTATCCAATCAGCCCCAGCATTTT; CDR3 protein: CASCGQGLSNQPQHF; V gene: TRBV6-1; D gene: TRBD1; clone size: -; J gene: TRBJ1-5
CDR3 DNA: TGTGCCAGCAGCGGGTCACGGGGGAACACTGAAGCTTTCTTT; CDR3 protein: CASSGSRGNTEAFF; V gene: TRBV9; D gene: -; clone size: -; J gene: TRBJ1-1
CDR3 DNA: TGTGCCAGCAGCTTTTCGACTAGCGGAGATACGCAGTATTTT; CDR3 protein: CASSFSTSGDTQYF; V gene: TRBV7-9; D gene: TRBD2; clone size: -; J gene: TRBJ2-3
CDR3 DNA: TGCGCCAGCGGGATTTGGTTCAATACGCACAGACAGGGGAGCTCCTACAATGAGCAGTTCTTC; CDR3 protein: CASGIWFNTHRQGSSYNEQFF; V gene: TRBV5-1; D gene: TRBD1; clone size: -; J gene: TRBJ2-1